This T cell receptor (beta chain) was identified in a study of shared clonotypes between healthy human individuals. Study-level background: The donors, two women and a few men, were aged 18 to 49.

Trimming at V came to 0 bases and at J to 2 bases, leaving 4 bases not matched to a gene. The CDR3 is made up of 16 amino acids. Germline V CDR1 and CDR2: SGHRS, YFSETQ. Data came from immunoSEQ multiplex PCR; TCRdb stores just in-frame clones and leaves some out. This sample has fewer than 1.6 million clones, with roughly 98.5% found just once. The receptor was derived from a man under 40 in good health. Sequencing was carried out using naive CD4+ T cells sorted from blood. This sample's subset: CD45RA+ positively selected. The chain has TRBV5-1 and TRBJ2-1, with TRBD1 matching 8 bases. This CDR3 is CASSLALGQAYNEQFF. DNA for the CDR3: TGCGCCAGCAGCTTGGCCTTGGGACAGGCCTACAATGAGCAGTTCTTC.